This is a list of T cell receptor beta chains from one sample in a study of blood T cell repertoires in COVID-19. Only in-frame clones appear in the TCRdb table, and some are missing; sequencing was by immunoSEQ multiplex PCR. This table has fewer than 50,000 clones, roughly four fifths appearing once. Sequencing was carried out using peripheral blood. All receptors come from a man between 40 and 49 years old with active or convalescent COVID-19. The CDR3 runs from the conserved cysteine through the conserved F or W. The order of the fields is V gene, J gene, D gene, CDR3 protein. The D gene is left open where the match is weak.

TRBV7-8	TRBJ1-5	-	CASSRAEGSNQPQHF
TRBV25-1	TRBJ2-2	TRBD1	CASSYPSGQGATGELFF
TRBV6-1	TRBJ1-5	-	CASSEVESGRRQPQHF
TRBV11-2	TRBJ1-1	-	CASSLTSTEAFF
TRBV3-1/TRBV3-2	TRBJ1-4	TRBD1	CASPHGQEDEKLFF
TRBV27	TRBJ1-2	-	CASSASKRNGYTF
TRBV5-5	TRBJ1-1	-	CASSSPGFQRTEAFF
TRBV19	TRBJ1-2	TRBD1	CASLWDRGPSYGYTF
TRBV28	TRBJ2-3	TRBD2	CASSYSWASGRGKGTDTQYF
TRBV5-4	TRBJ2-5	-	CASSGQTGMEEETQYF
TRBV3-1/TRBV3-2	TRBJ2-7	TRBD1	CASSRDSHEQYF
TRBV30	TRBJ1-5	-	CAWSFRYNQPQHF
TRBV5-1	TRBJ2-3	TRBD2	CASSSRVAGGLDTQYF
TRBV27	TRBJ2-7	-	CASSLGDSYEQYF
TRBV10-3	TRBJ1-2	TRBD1	CAISPGQGSPYGYTF
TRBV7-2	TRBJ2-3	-	CASSLGGISTDTQYF
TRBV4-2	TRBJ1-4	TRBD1	CASSPEKGQGYEKLFF
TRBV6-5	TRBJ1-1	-	CASSYSAGVNTEAFF
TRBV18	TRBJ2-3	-	CASSPQRTGGDTQYF
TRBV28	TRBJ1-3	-	CASTSPGNTIYF
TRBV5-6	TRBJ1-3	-	CASSLGDGNTIYF
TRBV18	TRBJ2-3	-	CASSPGPTTDTQYF
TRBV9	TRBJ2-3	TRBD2	CASSPAGGSTDTQYF
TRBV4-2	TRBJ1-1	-	CASSQAGASEAFF
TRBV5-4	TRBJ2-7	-	CASSFEPAYEQYF
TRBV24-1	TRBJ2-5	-	CATKGGAEETQYF
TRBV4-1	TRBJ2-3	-	CASSPLASTSTDTQYF
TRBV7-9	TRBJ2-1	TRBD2	CASSAGLAGVKYNEQFF
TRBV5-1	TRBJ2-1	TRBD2	CASSLAGSSGGYNEQFF
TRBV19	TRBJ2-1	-	CASSILDTYNEQFF
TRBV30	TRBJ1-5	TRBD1	CAWRAQGARSQPQHF
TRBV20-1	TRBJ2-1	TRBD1	CSAGGGQGEGEQFF
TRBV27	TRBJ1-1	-	CASSLRGRDTEAFF
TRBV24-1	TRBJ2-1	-	CASQRDHEQFF
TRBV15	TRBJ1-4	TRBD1	CATSTLSGTGWEKLFF
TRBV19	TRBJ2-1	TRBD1	CASNSGRDRAYNEQFF
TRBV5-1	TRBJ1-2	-	CASRYDSYGYTF
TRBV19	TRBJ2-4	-	CASSIGVVKNIQYF
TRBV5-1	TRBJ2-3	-	CASSLVMGGYTDTQYF
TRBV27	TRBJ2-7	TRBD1	CASGYRGRSGSYEQYF
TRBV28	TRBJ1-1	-	CATGAEAFF
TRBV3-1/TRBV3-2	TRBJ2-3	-	CASSQEGGASPISSTDTQYF
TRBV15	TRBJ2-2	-	CATSTRERSNGELFF
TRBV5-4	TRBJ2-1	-	CASSRDLEQFF
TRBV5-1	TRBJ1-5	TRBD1	CASSPGQDNQPQHF
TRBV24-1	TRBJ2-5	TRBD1	CATSDYGQGLQETQYF
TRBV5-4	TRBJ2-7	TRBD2	CASSLDSGRAFYEQYF